Listed below are T cell receptor beta chains from one sample, sequenced in a study of CD8 T cells in Susac syndrome. TCRdb re-called the immunoSEQ multiplex PCR reads with MiXCR, one entry per CDR3 protein. The sample includes about 210,000 distinct CDR3 sequences, 90% to 95% of them seen just once. Sequencing was performed on CD4+ T cells from PBMCs. The receptor set was obtained from a human donor in good health. Both conserved end residues are part of each CDR3. The order of the fields is V gene, clone size, J gene, D gene, CDR3 DNA, CDR3 protein. The D gene is left open where the match is weak. Rows give clone size only sometimes, using once, few, many, or a class for an expanded clone.

TRBV3-1	-	TRBJ2-5	-	TGTGCCAGCAGCCAAGCCGCTCAGGGTCCGCGGACCCAGTACTTC	CASSQAAQGPRTQYF
TRBV30	-	TRBJ1-5	-	TGTGCCTGGAGTCAGTATAGCAATCAGCCCCAGCATTTT	CAWSQYSNQPQHF
TRBV24-1	-	TRBJ2-5	TRBD2	TGTGCCACCGGTCCAGCGGGGCCACAAGAGACCCAGTACTTC	CATGPAGPQETQYF
TRBV29-1	-	TRBJ1-1	-	TGCAGCGCCGGCGGGCAGGGAATGGTTGAAGCTTTCTTT	CSAGGQGMVEAFF
TRBV29-1	-	TRBJ1-1	-	TGCAGCGTTTGGGGGGCGGACACTGAAGCTTTCTTT	CSVWGADTEAFF
TRBV20-1	-	TRBJ2-3	TRBD1	TGCAGTGCTTTCGGACCGGGACAGGAGGTTCCAGATACGCAGTATTTT	CSAFGPGQEVPDTQYF
TRBV7-8	-	TRBJ2-6	-	TGTGCCAGCAGCTTCGGACTGTGGTACTCTGGGGCCAACGTCCTGACTTTC	CASSFGLWYSGANVLTF
TRBV20-1	-	TRBJ2-1	TRBD2	TGCAGTGCTAGAGCGCAACTAGCGGGGTCACATGAGCAGTTCTTC	CSARAQLAGSHEQFF
TRBV4-2	-	TRBJ2-3	-	TGTGCCAGCAGCCAAGATCTGGGATTAGCAGATACGCAGTATTTT	CASSQDLGLADTQYF
TRBV3-1	-	TRBJ1-4	-	TGTGCCAGCAGCCAAGGGAAGCTGGTTGAAAAACTGTTTTTT	CASSQGKLVEKLFF
TRBV3-1	-	TRBJ2-1	TRBD2	TGTGCCAGCAGCTGGGGAGCGGGAGGGTACAATGAGCAGTTCTTC	CASSWGAGGYNEQFF
TRBV12-3/TRBV12-4	few	TRBJ2-5	-	TGTGCCAGCAGTTTGCCGTCAGGAGGGGAGACCCAGTACTTC	CASSLPSGGETQYF
TRBV12-3/TRBV12-4	-	TRBJ2-3	-	TGTGCCAGCAGTTTAAGGAGTACGCAGTATTTT	CASSLRSTQYF
TRBV29-1	-	TRBJ2-5	TRBD2	TGCAGCGCCAGGACTAGCGGGAGCCCAGAGACCCAGTACTTC	CSARTSGSPETQYF
TRBV4-3	-	TRBJ1-5	TRBD1	TGCGCCAGCAGCCAGGGGACAGCAAATCAGCCCCAGCATTTT	CASSQGTANQPQHF
TRBV29-1	-	TRBJ2-3	TRBD2	TGCAGCGCCCTACTAGCGTCTAGCACAGATACGCAGTATTTT	CSALLASSTDTQYF
TRBV11-2	-	TRBJ2-4	-	TGTGCCAGCAGCGTGCGGCCCAAAAACATTCAGTACTTC	CASSVRPKNIQYF
TRBV10-3	once	TRBJ2-4	-	TGTGCCATCGGGTACTTGGCCAAAAACATTCAGTACTTC	CAIGYLAKNIQYF
TRBV10-2	-	TRBJ1-1	-	TGCGCCAGCACTACGACAGGAGACACTGAAGCTTTCTTT	CASTTTGDTEAFF
TRBV20-1	-	TRBJ2-1	-	TGCAGTGTCCTGGGCGAGTTCTTC	CSVLGEFF
TRBV18	-	TRBJ2-1	-	TGTGCCAGCTCACCACCCACACCCGGTGGGAATGAGCAGTTCTTC	CASSPPTPGGNEQFF
TRBV5-1	-	TRBJ1-2	TRBD1	TGCGCCAGCAGCTTGTTGACAGGGGAGGATGGCTACACCTTC	CASSLLTGEDGYTF
TRBV20-1	-	TRBJ1-5	-	TGCAGTGCTAGTCCTTTTTTAGTTCGCAATCAGCCCCAGCATTTT	CSASPFLVRNQPQHF
TRBV30	-	TRBJ2-1	TRBD2	TGTGCCTGGAGTGTCTCCGGGGGGACTCAGCGGTTCTTC	CAWSVSGGTQRFF
TRBV7-2	-	TRBJ2-3	-	TGTGCCAGCAGCCCTGGGGTCGCCGCTAGCACAGATACGCAGTATTTT	CASSPGVAASTDTQYF
TRBV9	-	TRBJ1-1	TRBD1	TGTGCCAGCAGCGCCGAGGACAGGGTCCTGACTGAAGCTTTCTTT	CASSAEDRVLTEAFF
TRBV6-2/TRBV6-3	-	TRBJ2-5	TRBD2	TGTGCCAGCAGTTCAAGCGGGGTCCAAGAGACCCAGTACTTC	CASSSSGVQETQYF
TRBV7-2	-	TRBJ2-3	-	TGTGCCAGCATCCTTGGCCTCATTCGCACAGATACGCAGTATTTT	CASILGLIRTDTQYF
TRBV28	-	TRBJ2-3	-	TGTGCCAGCCTCCCCCCTAGCACAGATACGCAGTATTTT	CASLPPSTDTQYF
TRBV12-3/TRBV12-4	-	TRBJ1-2	TRBD1	TGTGCCAGCGCCTGGGGGACAGGTCCCTATGGCTACACCTTC	CASAWGTGPYGYTF
TRBV7-8	-	TRBJ2-1	TRBD2	TGTGCCAGCAGTGGGCTAGCGGGAGACAATGAGCAGTTCTTC	CASSGLAGDNEQFF
TRBV20-1	once	TRBJ2-2	TRBD1	TGCAGTGCTAGGGACAGCGGATCCGGACAGGCCGGGGAGCTGTTTTTT	CSARDSGSGQAGELFF
TRBV7-8	-	TRBJ2-3	TRBD1	TGTGCCAGCAGCTTTGGACAGGAATCGCAGTATTTT	CASSFGQESQYF
TRBV20-1	-	TRBJ2-5	-	TGCAGTGCTAGGATGGCAGGTCCAGAGACCCAGTACTTC	CSARMAGPETQYF
TRBV3-1	once	TRBJ2-7	-	TGTGCCAGCAGCCAACTCCCCGAGAGCTCCTACGAGCAGTACTTC	CASSQLPESSYEQYF
TRBV30	-	TRBJ2-2	-	TGTGCCTGGAGCCCCGGGGGATCCGGGGAGCTGTTTTTT	CAWSPGGSGELFF
TRBV4-1	once	TRBJ1-5	-	TGCGCCAGCAGCCAAGGAGCCGTTGACCAGCCCCAGCATTTT	CASSQGAVDQPQHF
TRBV11-2	once	TRBJ2-1	TRBD2	TGTGCCAGCAGCATAGACGGGGGGGAATACAATGAGCAGTTCTTC	CASSIDGGEYNEQFF
TRBV9	-	TRBJ1-4	TRBD1	TGTGCCAGCAGCACCCGAAAGGGACAGAACAATGAAAAACTGTTTTTT	CASSTRKGQNNEKLFF
TRBV7-2	-	TRBJ2-2	-	TGTGCCAGCAGCTTCGTTCGGAACACCGGGGAGCTGTTTTTT	CASSFVRNTGELFF
TRBV20-1	-	TRBJ1-5	-	TGCAGTGCTAGAGATCCCATTGGACTTAATCAGCCCCAGCATTTT	CSARDPIGLNQPQHF
TRBV20-1	-	TRBJ2-3	-	TGCAGTGTCCCGGAAGGGGGAAGCACAGATACGCAGTATTTT	CSVPEGGSTDTQYF
TRBV10-3	-	TRBJ2-3	-	TGTGCCATCAGTGAGGACTATCTGACGCAGTATTTT	CAISEDYLTQYF
TRBV29-1	-	TRBJ2-3	TRBD1	TGCAGCTCTGGACAGGGCAGCACAGATACGCAGTATTTT	CSSGQGSTDTQYF
TRBV10-3	once	TRBJ2-7	-	TGTGCCATCAGTGCAAGTGGAGACACCTACGAGCAGTACTTC	CAISASGDTYEQYF
TRBV18	-	TRBJ2-5	-	TGTGCCAGCTCACCGGAGGCTCAGACCCAGTACTTC	CASSPEAQTQYF
TRBV3-1	-	TRBJ1-2	-	TGTGCCAGCAGACAAGATTTTGGGGGAGTTGGCTATGGCTACACCTTC	CASRQDFGGVGYGYTF
TRBV27	-	TRBJ1-2	TRBD1	TGTGCCAGCTCTATGACAGGGAACTATGGCTACACCTTC	CASSMTGNYGYTF
TRBV29-1	-	TRBJ2-1	-	TGCAGCGTTACCATCTCGATCGGCGATGAGCAGTTCTTC	CSVTISIGDEQFF
TRBV3-1	-	TRBJ1-2	-	TGTGCCAGCAGCCAAGGACGGGGACAAGTCTATGGCTACACCTTC	CASSQGRGQVYGYTF
TRBV3-1	-	TRBJ2-2	-	TGTGCCAGCAGCCCCAGTCTGGGCACCGGGGAGCTGTTTTTT	CASSPSLGTGELFF
TRBV12-3/TRBV12-4	-	TRBJ2-6	-	TGTGCCAGCAGTTTATTAATGTCTGGGGCCAACGTCCTGACTTTC	CASSLLMSGANVLTF
TRBV7-9	once	TRBJ1-3	-	TGTGCCAGCAGCTTAGTTGCCGCGGGAAACACCATATATTTT	CASSLVAAGNTIYF
TRBV12-3/TRBV12-4	-	TRBJ2-3	-	TGTGCCAGCATCCTAGGAGGGCCCTCAGATACGCAGTATTTT	CASILGGPSDTQYF
TRBV11-2	-	TRBJ2-7	-	TGTGCCAGCAGCACGATGGTAAGAGGAGGCTACGAGCAGTACTTC	CASSTMVRGGYEQYF
TRBV12-3/TRBV12-4	-	TRBJ1-1	-	TGTGCCAGCAGTTTGTCAGTCCAAAAGTGGGCGAACACTGAAGCTTTCTTT	CASSLSVQKWANTEAFF
TRBV7-2	-	TRBJ2-3	TRBD2	TGTGCCAGCAGTGATGGACTAGCGGGCACAGATACGCAGTATTTT	CASSDGLAGTDTQYF
TRBV12-3/TRBV12-4	-	TRBJ2-1	TRBD1	TGTGCCAGCACAGGGGGTCGGTACAATGAGCAGTTCTTC	CASTGGRYNEQFF
TRBV9	once	TRBJ2-4	-	TGTGCCAGCAGCGTAGCTCTTTCGACCACAAGGGGAACCCCAAACATTCAGTACTTC	CASSVALSTTRGTPNIQYF